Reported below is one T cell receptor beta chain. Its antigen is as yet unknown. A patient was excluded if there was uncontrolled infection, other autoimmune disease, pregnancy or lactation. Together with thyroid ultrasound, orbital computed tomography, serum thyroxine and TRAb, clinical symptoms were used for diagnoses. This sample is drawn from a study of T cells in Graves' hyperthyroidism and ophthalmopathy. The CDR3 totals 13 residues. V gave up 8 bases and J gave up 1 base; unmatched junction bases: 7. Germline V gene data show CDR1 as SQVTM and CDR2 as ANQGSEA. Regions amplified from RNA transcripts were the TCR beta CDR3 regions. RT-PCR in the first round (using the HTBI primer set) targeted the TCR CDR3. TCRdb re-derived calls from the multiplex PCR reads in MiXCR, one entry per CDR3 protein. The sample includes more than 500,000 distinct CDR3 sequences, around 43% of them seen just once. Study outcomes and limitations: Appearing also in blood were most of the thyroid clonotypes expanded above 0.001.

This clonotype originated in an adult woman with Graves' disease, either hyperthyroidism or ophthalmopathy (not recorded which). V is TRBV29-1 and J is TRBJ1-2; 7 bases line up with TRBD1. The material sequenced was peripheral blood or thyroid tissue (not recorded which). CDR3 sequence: CSLRQGLNYGYTF. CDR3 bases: TGCAGCCTCCGACAGGGACTTAACTATGGCTACACCTTC.